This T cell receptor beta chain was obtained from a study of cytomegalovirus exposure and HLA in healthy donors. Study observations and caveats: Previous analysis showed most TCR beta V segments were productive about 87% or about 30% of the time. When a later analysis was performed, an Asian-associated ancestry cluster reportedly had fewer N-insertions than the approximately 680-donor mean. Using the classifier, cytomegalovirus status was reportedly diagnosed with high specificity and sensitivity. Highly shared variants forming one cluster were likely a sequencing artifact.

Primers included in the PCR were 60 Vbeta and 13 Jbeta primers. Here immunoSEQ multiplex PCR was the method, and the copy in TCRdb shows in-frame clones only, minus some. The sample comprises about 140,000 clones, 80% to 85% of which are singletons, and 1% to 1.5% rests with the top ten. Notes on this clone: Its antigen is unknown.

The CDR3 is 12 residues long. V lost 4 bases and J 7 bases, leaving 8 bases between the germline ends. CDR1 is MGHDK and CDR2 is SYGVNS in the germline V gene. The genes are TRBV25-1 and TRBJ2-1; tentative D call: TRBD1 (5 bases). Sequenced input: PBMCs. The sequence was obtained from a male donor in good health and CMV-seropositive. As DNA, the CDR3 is TGTGCCAGCAGTGCCCAGGGAAATGAGCAGTTCTTC. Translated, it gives CASSAQGNEQFF.